Each of the 14 T cell receptor beta chains below was sequenced from the same sample in a study of T cells after yellow fever vaccination. TCRdb analysed the 5' RACE reads with MiXCR anew, one entry per CDR3 protein. The table lists around 500,000 distinct CDR3 sequences, roughly a fifth of them singletons. Sample: PBMCs, taken approximately 20 days after the first yellow fever vaccination. The receptors here all came from a man between 18 and 35 years old who received the YFV17D yellow fever vaccine.

This clonotype was counted ten times or more. The chain is built from TRBV18 and TRBJ2-7, with D maybe TRBD2 (6 bases). The germline CDR1 and CDR2 sequences are KGHSH and LQKENI. CDR3 size: 14 residues. The V end was cut by 3 bases, the J end by 2 bases, with 11 bases between. The CDR3, as DNA: TGTGCCAGCTCACCGTTGGGGGGTCCCTACGAGCAGTACGTC. Translated, it gives CASSPLGGPYEQYV.

The chain combines TRBV12-3 or TRBV12-4 with TRBJ2-4; 7 bases align to TRBD1. V gave up 3 bases and J gave up 5 bases; unmatched junction bases: 4. The CDR3 sequence is 14 residues long. The CDR3 nucleotides are TGTGCCAGCAGTTTCCGACAGGGAGAAAACATTCAGTACTTC. Protein product: CASSFRQGENIQYF.

This clonotype has a handful of counts. The conserved closing phenylalanine or tryptophan is absent in this CDR3, likely reflecting a read error. The chain recombines TRBV29-1 with TRBJ2-1, with D maybe TRBD1 (6 bases). The length of the CDR3 is 13 residues. V was trimmed by 6 bases and J by 4 bases, leaving 13 bases between them. The germline CDR1 and CDR2 sequences are SQVTM and ANQGSEA. The CDR3 coding sequence is TGCAGCGTAGTAACGACAGGATACAATGAGCAGTTCTCC. Translating it yields CSVVTTGYNEQFS.

This clonotype was seen repeatedly, ten times or more. The V call is TRBV11-2, the J call TRBJ2-3; no clear D. V lost 4 bases and J lost 5, with 10 bases in between. CDR3 length: 13 residues. The germline V gene has CDR1 SGHAT and CDR2 FQNNGV. CDR3 residues: CASSSSAGDTQYF. CDR3 sequence (DNA): TGTGCCAGCAGCTCCAGTGCTGGAGATACGCAGTATTTT.

V gene TRBV5-1 combines with J gene TRBJ2-6; D possibly corresponds to TRBD1 (5 bases). From germline, CDR1 is SGHRS and CDR2 YFSETQ. V was clipped by 6 bases and J by 0 bases, with 13 bases between them. The CDR3 contains 16 residues. The CDR3 is CASTLDILSGANVLTF. DNA of the CDR3: TGCGCCAGCACCCTGGACATCCTCTCTGGGGCCAACGTCCTGACTTTC.

This chain joins TRBV4-1 and TRBJ2-6; D call uncertain. This CDR3 is built from 14 residues. The ends were cut back, 3 bases at V and 0 bases at J, with 3 bases in the middle. Germline loops: CDR1 MGHRA, CDR2 YSYEKL. The CDR3 DNA follows: TGCGCCAGCAGCCATTTCTCTGGGGCCAACGTCCTGACTTTC. Its protein product is CASSHFSGANVLTF.

This clonotype was found a few times. The rearrangement joins TRBV7-6 to TRBJ2-3, with TRBD2 identical over 10 bases. The trim removed 4 bases at V and 5 bases at J, leaving 9 bases unmatched. The CDR3 length is 16 residues. The germline gives CDR1 SGHVS, CDR2 FNYEAQ. In DNA, the CDR3 is TGTGCCAGCAGCTGGGCAACTAGCGGGGTAGGAGATACGCAGTATTTT. It translates to CASSWATSGVGDTQYF.

The chain joins TRBV5-1 to TRBJ2-5, with 10 bases fitting TRBD1. CDR3 length: 15 amino acids. The V gene end was trimmed by 4 bases and the J gene end by 4 bases; junction bases not matched to a gene: 7. Germline V CDR1 and CDR2: SGHRS, YFSETQ. CDR3 DNA: TGCGCCAGCAGCGTGGGACAGGGGTTGTCAGAGACCCAGTACTTC. This translates into CASSVGQGLSETQYF.

Only a few counts were recorded for this clonotype. The V gene is TRBV19, the J gene TRBJ1-2; TRBD1 matches at 8 bases. The germline CDR1 and CDR2 sequences are LNHDA and SQIVND (reference sequence). The CDR3 totals 14 residues. The V gene end was trimmed by 4 bases and the J gene end by 7 bases; junction bases not matched to a gene: 8. CDR3 DNA sequence: TGTGCCAGTAGTAGTCAGGGGGCGGTCGGTGGCTACACCTTC. Amino acid sequence: CASSSQGAVGGYTF.

This chain uses TRBV12-3 or TRBV12-4 with TRBJ2-7; weak D call: TRBD1 (6 bases). This CDR3 is built from 13 residues. Deletions cut 3 bases from V and 6 bases from J, with 12 bases between. DNA of the CDR3: TGTGCCAGCAGTTTCAACAGGGACGGCGAGCAGTACGTC. As protein: CASSFNRDGEQYV.

This clonotype was seen more than once but under ten times. The rearrangement uses TRBV7-9 and TRBJ2-1; unclear D gene. Germline V gene lookup returns CDR1 SEHNR and CDR2 FQNEAQ (reference sequence). CDR3 size: 12 residues. V was trimmed by 5 bases and J by 9 bases, leaving 11 bases between them. In DNA, the CDR3 is TGTGCCAGCAGCCAAGCAATAGGTGAGCAGTTCTTC. Amino acid sequence: CASSQAIGEQFF.

This clonotype was counted between two and nine times. The gene calls are TRBV5-6 and TRBJ2-5; no clear D gene. Germline-derived CDR1 and CDR2 are SGHDT and YYEEEE. V lost 4 bases to trimming and J lost 2 bases, with 15 bases between them. The CDR3 totals 15 residues. This CDR3 is CASSGDSESQETQYF. As DNA, the CDR3 is TGTGCCAGCAGCGGTGACTCCGAGTCACAAGAGACCCAGTACTTC.

The table lists this clonotype with a few counts. This CDR3 reads CASRGRSLSLGNTGELFF. The CDR3 DNA reads as TGTGCCAGCAGGGGACGAAGTCTCTCCCTGGGGAACACCGGGGAGCTGTTTTTT. This chain connects TRBV11-2 to TRBJ2-2, with D perhaps matching TRBD1 or TRBD2 (5 bases each). Trimming took off 6 bases at V and 1 base at J, with 21 bases between the two ends. Germline lookup yields CDR1 SGHAT and CDR2 FQNNGV. The CDR3 covers 18 residues.

There are a few counts of this clonotype. The chain recombines TRBV5-1 with TRBJ2-5; TRBD2 matches at 15 bases. The CDR3 covers 17 residues. Germline values: CDR1 SGHRS, CDR2 YFSETQ. Trimming cost V 2 bases and J 5 bases; bases outside gene matches: 7. CDR3 coding DNA: TGCGCCAGCAGCTTTGGACTAGCGGGGGGGAAAGGGGAGACCCAGTACTTC. As protein: CASSFGLAGGKGETQYF.